Shown below are 32 T cell receptor beta chains from a single sample sequenced in a study of blood T cell repertoires in COVID-19. Data came from immunoSEQ multiplex PCR; TCRdb stores just in-frame clones and leaves some out. This sample yields approximately 100,000 clones, of which around 90% are seen a single time; roughly 6% belongs to the top ten. Sample: peripheral blood. Every receptor here comes from a woman between 55 and 75 years old with acute or convalescent COVID-19.

The gene calls are TRBV7-9 and TRBJ2-7, with D perhaps TRBD2 (5 bases). This CDR3 is 16 amino acids long. Germline values: CDR1 SEHNR, CDR2 FQNEAQ (reference sequence). V lost 3 bases, J lost 2 bases, and 17 bases lay in between. The CDR3 sequence: CASSLSTGVGTYEQYF. For the CDR3, the DNA is TGTGCCAGCAGCTTGTCGACCGGGGTTGGCACCTACGAGCAGTACTTC. Full variable domain (rest looked up from reference TRBV7-9 and TRBJ2-7): DTGVSQNPRHKITKRGQNVTFRCDPISEHNRLYWYRQTLGQGPEFLTYFQNEAQLEKSRLLSDRFSAERPKGSFSTLEIQRTEQGDSAMYLCASSLSTGVGTYEQYFGPGTRLTVT.

V gene TRBV27 combines with J gene TRBJ1-4; D may be TRBD1 (5 bases). Germline lookup yields CDR1 MNHEY and CDR2 SMNVEV (reference sequence). CDR3 length: 16 amino acids. Trimming took 9 bases from V and 6 from J, leaving 23 bases between them. CDR3 amino acids: CARAKPGKSIDEKLFF. In DNA, the CDR3 is TGTGCCAGAGCCAAACCAGGGAAGAGTATTGATGAAAAACTGTTTTTT.

The chain couples TRBV7-3 to TRBJ2-3; D is unclear. V was clipped by 1 base and J by 0 bases, with 8 bases between them. There are 15 residues in the CDR3. The germline V gene has CDR1 SGHTA and CDR2 FQGTGA. The CDR3 spells CASSLSGQSTDTQYF. The CDR3 DNA reads as TGTGCCAGCAGCTTAAGTGGGCAAAGCACAGATACGCAGTATTTT. The complete variable domain, with remaining parts taken from reference TRBV7-3 and TRBJ2-3, reads GAGVSQTPSNKVTEKGKYVELRCDPISGHTALYWYRQSLGQGPEFLIYFQGTGAADDSGLPNDRFFAVRPEGSVSTLKIQRTERGDSAVYLCASSLSGQSTDTQYFGPGTRLTVL.

This clone was seen a single time. The V call is TRBV11-2, the J call TRBJ2-3, with 14 bases lining up with TRBD2. Germline lookup yields CDR1 SGHAT and CDR2 FQNNGV. CDR3 length equals 18 residues. V gave up 1 base and J gave up 6 bases; unmatched junction bases: 9. The CDR3 coding sequence is TGTGCCAGCAGCTTAGTTAGGACTAGCGGGAGGATCCCCGATACGCAGTATTTT. This encodes CASSLVRTSGRIPDTQYF.

The chain is built from TRBV11-3 and TRBJ2-5; TRBD2 aligns across 7 bases. The CDR3 extends over 14 amino acids. CDR1 is SGHNT and CDR2 is YENEEA in the germline V gene. The V gene end was trimmed by 3 bases and the J gene end by 0 bases; junction bases not matched to a gene: 1. CDR3 in amino acids: CASSLGGNQETQYF. The CDR3 nucleotides read TGTGCCAGCAGCTTGGGAGGGAACCAAGAGACCCAGTACTTC. Together with reference TRBV11-3 and TRBJ2-5, the CDR3 gives the full variable domain: EAGVVQSPRYKIIEKKQPVAFWCNPISGHNTLYWYLQNLGQGPELLIRYENEEAVDDSQLPKDRFSAERLKGVDSTLKIQPAELGDSAVYLCASSLGGNQETQYFGPGTRLLVL.

This clone has only a few counts. The chain combines TRBV28 with TRBJ1-2; D is unclear. Germline CDR1 is MDHEN and CDR2 is SYDVKM. The CDR3 has 14 residues. V was shortened by 3 bases and J by 2 bases, with 10 bases between the two germline ends. CDR3 sequence: CASSFRPGNYGYTF. The CDR3 DNA follows: TGTGCCAGCAGTTTCCGGCCGGGGAACTATGGCTACACCTTC.

The J gene is TRBJ1-3, the V gene TRBV30; possible D gene TRBD1, 6 bases. The germline V and J ends were trimmed by 3 bases and 2 bases, with 11 bases remaining between them. CDR3 length: 14 amino acids. Germline CDR1 and CDR2: GTSNPN and SVGIG (reference sequence). CDR3 protein: CAWSPTGPGNTIYF. CDR3 bases: TGTGCCTGGAGCCCAACAGGGCCTGGAAACACCATATATTTT. Together with reference TRBV30 and TRBJ1-3, the CDR3 gives the full variable domain: SQTIHQWPATLVQPVGSPLSLECTVEGTSNPNLYWYRQAAGRGLQLLFYSVGIGQISSEVPQNLSASRPQDRQFILSSKKLLLSDSGFYLCAWSPTGPGNTIYFGEGSWLTVV.

The chain couples TRBV24-1 to TRBJ1-2; D gene uncertain. This CDR3 region has 12 residues. CDR1 is KGHDR and CDR2 is SFDVKD in the germline V gene. Deletions cut 4 bases from V and 7 bases from J, with 9 bases between. The DNA for the CDR3 is TGTGCCACCAGTGACTTGAGGAGTGGCTACACCTTC. Amino acids: CATSDLRSGYTF.

CDR3 bases: TGTGCCAGCAGTCTGCCGACTCAGACGTTCTTC. This encodes CASSLPTQTFF. The V gene is TRBV28, the J gene TRBJ2-1; D remains unclear. The germline V gene has CDR1 MDHEN and CDR2 SYDVKM. The V end lost 5 bases, the J end lost 15 bases, and 14 bases lay between the germline ends. CDR3 length: 11 amino acids.

This chain joins TRBV6-6 and TRBJ2-5; 9 bases are shared with TRBD1. The germline V gene has CDR1 MNHNY and CDR2 SVGAGI (reference sequence). Trimming removed 6 bases from V and 6 bases from J; junction bases left unmatched: 8. The CDR3 has 14 amino acids. CDR3 in amino acids: CASRQPGQGQTQYF. CDR3 in DNA: TGTGCCAGCAGGCAACCGGGACAGGGACAGACCCAGTACTTC.

Concerning this clone itself: Additional DNA sequences in this sample encode the identical CDR3. This rearrangement joins TRBV5-6 to TRBJ1-1; the D is unclear. There are 13 residues in the CDR3. Deletions cut 0 bases from V and 1 base from J, with 4 bases between. From germline, CDR1 is SGHDT and CDR2 YYEEEE. The CDR3 region has the DNA TGTGCCAGCAGCTTGGGCGCGAACACTGAAGCTTTCTTT. It encodes CASSLGANTEAFF.

The chain recombines TRBV7-3 with TRBJ2-2; D is possibly TRBD2 (6 bases). Germline-derived CDR1 and CDR2 are SGHTA and FQGTGA. This CDR3 comprises 13 residues. V was pared by 2 bases and J by 6 bases, with 7 bases between. The CDR3 sequence: CASSLGGAGELFF. CDR3 nucleotide sequence: TGTGCCAGCAGCTTAGGAGGGGCCGGGGAGCTGTTTTTT.

This clone was observed a single time. The rearrangement links TRBV7-2 to TRBJ1-5, with D tentatively TRBD1 (6 bases). The V end was cut by 4 bases, the J end by 4 bases, with 11 bases between. Germline CDR1 reads SGHTA; CDR2 reads FQGNSA. This CDR3 comprises 14 residues. Here the CDR3 DNA reads TGTGCCAGCAGCTCTCAGGGGTGGAATCAGCCCCAGCATTTT. It codes for CASSSQGWNQPQHF.

V is TRBV20-1 and J is TRBJ2-2; D gene ambiguous. CDR1 is DFQATT and CDR2 is SNEGSKA in the germline V gene (reference sequence). The CDR3 totals 11 residues. V gave up 5 bases and J gave up 4 bases, with 5 bases separating them. The CDR3 reads CSAGPTGELFF. For the CDR3, the DNA is TGCAGTGCTGGGCCCACCGGGGAGCTGTTTTTT.

V usage is TRBV30 and J usage is TRBJ2-1; 10 bases line up with TRBD1. Per germline, CDR1 GTSNPN and CDR2 SVGIG (reference sequence). This CDR3 comprises 15 residues. The junction had 9 bases not matched to a gene; V was cut back by 3 bases and J by 7 bases. The chain's CDR3 is CAWRRDRGVINEQFF. CDR3 nucleotide sequence: TGTGCCTGGAGACGGGACAGGGGCGTCATAAATGAGCAGTTCTTC.

The chain employs TRBV12-3 or TRBV12-4 and TRBJ1-1; perhaps TRBD1 as D (5 bases). CDR3 size: 13 residues. The V and J ends lost 5 bases and 4 bases respectively, with 11 bases between them. The CDR3 protein is CASSLVRGTEAFF. In DNA, the CDR3 is TGTGCCAGCAGTCTGGTAAGGGGCACTGAAGCTTTCTTT.

This clone was detected once. V usage is TRBV7-2 and J usage is TRBJ1-1; D unresolved. Trimming removed 6 bases from V and 2 bases from J, with 10 bases in between. The CDR3 runs to 13 residues. Germline CDR1 is SGHTA and CDR2 is FQGNSA. CDR3 DNA: TGTGCCAGCAGGGTTACAAGAAACACTGAAGCTTTCTTT. This translates into CASRVTRNTEAFF.

The rearrangement uses TRBV6-5 and TRBJ2-6, with D possibly being TRBD1 (5 bases). Per the germline V gene, CDR1 is MNHEY and CDR2 is SVGAGI. V was pared by 7 bases and J by 0 bases, with 10 bases between. There are 15 residues in the CDR3. The CDR3 sequence: CASIRTGSGANVLTF. Written as DNA, the CDR3 is TGTGCCAGCATCCGAACAGGCTCTGGGGCCAACGTCCTGACTTTC.

This chain connects TRBV25-1 to TRBJ2-5, with 8 bases that match TRBD1. CDR3 size: 13 residues. The trim removed 2 bases at V and 7 bases at J, leaving 3 bases unmatched. Per the germline V gene, CDR1 is MGHDK and CDR2 is SYGVNS. The CDR3 coding sequence is TGTGCCAGCAGTGAAGGACAGGGCGTGACCCAGTACTTC. Translating it yields CASSEGQGVTQYF.

V and J are TRBV12-3 or TRBV12-4 and TRBJ1-2; D is unresolved. The germline V and J ends were trimmed by 6 bases and 4 bases, with 6 bases remaining between them. The CDR3 covers 11 residues. CDR3: CASRSPYGYTF. As DNA, the CDR3 is TGTGCCAGCAGGAGTCCCTATGGCTACACCTTC.

The CDR3 reads CASSPQRSSYEQYF. For the CDR3, the DNA is TGTGCCAGCTCACCACAGCGAAGCTCCTACGAGCAGTACTTC. The chain carries TRBV18 and TRBJ2-7; D gene uncertain. Trimming took 1 base from V and 0 from J, leaving 7 bases between them. Germline CDR1 and CDR2: KGHSH and LQKENI. The CDR3 extends over 14 amino acids.

The chain couples TRBV2 to TRBJ2-1; 9 bases are a match to TRBD2. Germline V gene sequence: CDR1 SNHLY, CDR2 FYNNEI. This CDR3 has 15 residues. V shed 4 bases and J 8 bases; nucleotides not matched to a gene: 9. In DNA form, the CDR3 reads TGTGCCAGCAGTGTGGTGGTAGCGGGAGAATATGAGCAGTTCTTC. It yields the protein CASSVVVAGEYEQFF.

V is TRBV4-1 and J is TRBJ1-1; D might be TRBD1 (6 bases). The V end lost 2 bases, the J end lost 1 base, and 11 bases lay between the germline ends. This CDR3 is built from 15 residues. From germline, CDR1 is MGHRA and CDR2 YSYEKL. The CDR3 here is CASSQPRTENTEAFF. The CDR3 region has the DNA TGCGCCAGCAGCCAACCACGGACAGAGAACACTGAAGCTTTCTTT.

To note about this clone: Other DNA variants within this sample encode the same CDR3. The CDR3 spells CASRRQGRETQYF. The DNA of the CDR3 is TGTGCCAGCAGACGACAGGGTCGGGAGACCCAGTACTTC. This chain links TRBV28 with TRBJ2-5; 7 bases line up with TRBD1. CDR1 is MDHEN, CDR2 SYDVKM, per germline. The CDR3 is 13 amino acids. The J segment lost 5 bases and the V segment lost 6 bases, leaving 6 bases of the junction unmatched.

The chain uses TRBV5-5 and TRBJ2-5; 9 nucleotides agree with TRBD1. The CDR3 is 15 residues long. Unmatched junction bases numbered 9, after V lost 4 bases and J lost 5 bases. Germline V gives CDR1 SGHKS, CDR2 YYEKEE (reference sequence). The CDR3 nucleotides are TGTGCCAGCAGCACTGGGGACAGGGAATGGGAGACCCAGTACTTC. Amino acids: CASSTGDREWETQYF.

The chain combines TRBV19 with TRBJ2-1; 16 nucleotides match TRBD2. CDR1 LNHDA and CDR2 SQIVND come from the germline V gene (reference sequence). V was pared by 5 bases and J by 4 bases, with 14 bases of the junction left unmatched. CDR3 length equals 20 residues. CDR3 loop: CASSPSGTSGRASGYNEQFF. CDR3 sequence (DNA): TGTGCCAGTAGTCCTTCCGGGACTAGCGGGAGGGCCTCTGGTTACAATGAGCAGTTCTTC.

The genes are TRBV5-1 and TRBJ1-2, with 9 bases fitting TRBD1. This CDR3 region has 18 residues. Unmatched junction bases numbered 16, after V lost 4 bases and J lost 3 bases. Germline CDR1 and CDR2: SGHRS and YFSETQ. The CDR3 is CASSPRPGTGNLYYGYTF. The DNA of the CDR3 is TGCGCCAGCAGCCCGCGTCCCGGGACAGGGAACCTATACTATGGCTACACCTTC.

The V call is TRBV4-2, the J call TRBJ2-2; 11 nucleotides agree with TRBD2. J gave up 6 bases and V 2 bases, and 5 bases lay outside the gene matches. The CDR3 runs 16 residues. Germline V CDR1 and CDR2: LGHNA, YNFKEQ. CDR3 sequence (DNA): TGTGCCAGCAGCCAACTACTAGCGGGAGCTCCCGGGGAGCTGTTTTTT. Its protein is CASSQLLAGAPGELFF.

The chain is built from TRBV4-2 and TRBJ2-7; D gene unclear. Trimming pared 0 bases from V and 5 bases from J, leaving 17 bases between. Germline CDR1 reads LGHNA; CDR2 reads YNFKEQ. The CDR3 length is 16 residues. CDR3 sequence: CASSQDNRYLQNEQYF. The CDR3 DNA reads as TGTGCCAGCAGCCAAGATAATCGGTACCTGCAAAACGAGCAGTACTTC.

This chain connects TRBV9 to TRBJ1-5; no clear D gene. The V gene's germline CDR1 is SGDLS and CDR2 YYNGEE. CDR3 length: 15 residues. V was cut by 2 bases and J by 6 bases, with 15 bases left in between. The CDR3, as DNA: TGTGCCAGCAGCGTTAACGCCGGGGAGAGTCAGCCCCAGCATTTT. Its protein product is CASSVNAGESQPQHF.

This sequence joins TRBV5-1 and TRBJ2-1, with TRBD2 matching 14 bases. Germline loops: CDR1 SGHRS, CDR2 YFSETQ. The V and J ends lost 4 bases and 5 bases, in that order; junction bases with no gene match: 5. There are 16 residues in the CDR3. The DNA of the CDR3 is TGCGCCAGCAGCAAGCCGGGACTAGCGGGAGACAATGAGCAGTTCTTC. This encodes CASSKPGLAGDNEQFF.

The rearrangement joins TRBV27 to TRBJ1-1, with 7 bases matching TRBD1. V was clipped by 5 bases and J by 6 bases; unmatched bases: 15. The V gene's germline CDR1 is MNHEY and CDR2 SMNVEV (reference sequence). CDR3 length: 16 residues. The CDR3 here is CASSPSTGFGLAEAFF. CDR3 DNA: TGTGCCAGCAGTCCCTCGACAGGGTTTGGATTGGCTGAAGCTTTCTTT.